The 11 T cell receptor beta chains given below trace back to one sample, sequenced in a study of T cells in Graves' hyperthyroidism and ophthalmopathy. TCR beta CDR3 regions were amplified from RNA transcripts. When the TCR CDR3 underwent first-round RT-PCR, the HTBI primer set was used. TCRdb reanalysed the multiplex PCR reads using MiXCR and keeps one entry per CDR3 protein. The table lists 400,000 or so distinct CDR3 sequences, over 12% of them singletons. The sample comprised blood. Receptors were obtained from a man aged 45-65 years with Graves' ophthalmopathy.

This clonotype was detected many times. This chain uses TRBV6-1 with TRBJ2-7; tentative D call: TRBD2 (5 bases). This CDR3 has 14 amino acids. Germline CDR1 reads MNHNS; CDR2 reads SASEGT. The V gene lost 0 bases and the J gene lost 4 bases, with 10 bases spanning the gap. CDR3 sequence: CASSEARLIYEQYF. CDR3 DNA sequence: TGTGCCAGCAGTGAAGCGCGACTAATTTACGAGCAGTACTTC.

As concerns this clonotype: It may be a read error: a sequence one base away is much more abundant. This sequence joins TRBV7-2 and TRBJ2-1; D remains unclear. CDR3 length equals 17 residues. The V end was cut by 5 bases, the J end by 2 bases, with 19 bases between. Germline CDR1 reads SGHTA; CDR2 reads FQGNSA. For the CDR3, the DNA is TGTGCCAGCAGCCCAAGGGCCGGGCGGAGCGCCTACAATGAGCAGTTCTTC. Translation gives CASSPRAGRSAYNEQFF.

A remark on this clonotype: A read error may explain this, as a much larger clone is one base away. The CDR3 DNA reads TGTGCTAGTGGTTTTGGCCTGGGCCAGTTCCATGGGCAGTTCTTC. Its translation: CASGFGLGQFHGQFF. The chain has TRBV12-5 and TRBJ2-1; D remains unclear. This CDR3 has 15 residues. Germline CDR1 and CDR2: LGHNT and FRNRAP. V lost 3 bases and J lost 12, with 21 bases in between. Using reference TRBV12-5 and TRBJ2-1 for the parts outside the CDR3, the full variable domain is DARVTQTPRHKVTEMGQEVTMRCQPILGHNTVFWYRQTMMQGLELLAYFRNRAPLDDSGMPKDRFSAEMPDATLATLKIQPSEPRDSAVYFCASGFGLGQFHGQFFGPGTRLTVL.

The sample holds a few counts of this clonotype. The chain uses TRBV29-1 and TRBJ1-2; TRBD1 aligns across 11 bases. This CDR3 region has 12 residues. Germline V CDR1 and CDR2: SQVTM, ANQGSEA. Trimming took 8 bases from V and 8 from J; bases not matched to a gene: 7. CDR3 protein: CSFWDRGEGYTF. For the CDR3, the DNA is TGCAGCTTCTGGGACAGGGGGGAAGGCTACACCTTC.

There are many counts of this clonotype. The chain links TRBV15 to TRBJ2-1; no clear D. Trimming took 3 bases from V and 5 from J, leaving 11 bases between them. This CDR3 spans 14 amino acids. Germline V CDR1 and CDR2: LNHNV, YYDKDF (reference sequence). CDR3 DNA sequence: TGTGCCACCAGCAGCCAACGCCAAGACAATGAGCAGTTCTTC. Protein: CATSSQRQDNEQFF.

This chain links TRBV5-8 with TRBJ2-7; the match to TRBD2 covers 7 bases. Per germline, CDR1 SGHTS and CDR2 YDEGEE. V dropped 4 bases and J dropped 4; count of bases not matched to a gene: 8. The CDR3 is 14 amino acids. CDR3 coding DNA: TGTGCCAGCAGCCCATCTGGGGGAGGGTACGAGCAGTACTTC. It is translated as CASSPSGGGYEQYF.

This chain uses TRBV20-1 with TRBJ2-1; 13 bases fit TRBD2. Germline V CDR1 and CDR2: DFQATT, SNEGSKA (reference sequence). There are 15 residues in the CDR3. Trimming cost V 6 bases and J 8 bases; bases outside gene matches: 10. The CDR3 DNA sequence: TGCAGTGCCCCCTCCGGGACTAGCGGGATTGATGAGCAGTTCTTC. Translation gives CSAPSGTSGIDEQFF.

The chain joins TRBV20-1 to TRBJ1-5; D possibly corresponds to TRBD1 (5 bases). The CDR3 is made up of 15 amino acids. Deletions cut 2 bases from V and 0 bases from J, with 11 bases between. Germline CDR1 DFQATT, CDR2 SNEGSKA (reference sequence). The CDR3 loop reads CSARLGTDSNQPQHF. The CDR3, as DNA: TGCAGTGCTAGACTAGGGACTGATAGCAATCAGCCCCAGCATTTT.

The chain recombines TRBV9 with TRBJ2-2, with 10 bases fitting TRBD2. Germline V gives CDR1 SGDLS, CDR2 YYNGEE. The V segment lost 0 bases and the J segment 6 bases; nucleotides outside the gene matches: 5. The CDR3 has 16 residues. The DNA of the CDR3 is TGTGCCAGCAGCGTAGCCCTAGCGGGAGTCTCCGGGGAGCTGTTTTTT. Its translation: CASSVALAGVSGELFF.

In this sample, this clonotype turned up many times. This chain links TRBV4-2 with TRBJ2-3, with a possible D match to TRBD2 (6 bases). The CDR3 is made up of 17 amino acids. V was trimmed by 6 bases and J by 2 bases, leaving 21 bases between them. CDR1 and CDR2 from the germline V gene are LGHNA and YNFKEQ. The DNA of the CDR3 is TGTGCCAGCAGTCAACCCGGCGGGGAGCGGCCCACAGATACGCAGTATTTT. Its protein is CASSQPGGERPTDTQYF.

The V gene is TRBV6-2 or TRBV6-3, the J gene TRBJ1-2; no clear D gene. CDR1 is MNHEY and CDR2 is SVGEGT in the germline V gene. The CDR3 sequence is 14 residues long. The V end was cut by 5 bases, the J end by 4 bases, with 14 bases between. Written as DNA, the CDR3 is TGTGCCAGCAGTCCGGGCCGAAGGTCCTATGGCTACACCTTC. Protein product: CASSPGRRSYGYTF.